This T cell receptor beta chain was documented in a study of blood T cell repertoires in COVID-19. Participants came from fewer than 25 US areas, aged roughly 18 to 95 years. V was pared by 5 bases and J by 0 bases, with 16 bases between. The V gene's germline CDR1 is SGHVS and CDR2 FQNEAQ. The CDR3 loop spans 16 amino acids. This clone was found once. TCRdb keeps only in-frame clones here, not all; method: immunoSEQ multiplex PCR. Altogether about 50,000 clones are present, approximately 80% being singletons, with the ten largest covering under 6%. The chain couples TRBV7-8 to TRBJ1-2; D remains unclear. The sample was PBMCs or T cells enriched from blood (not recorded which). The clonotype originates from a woman aged 45-65 years with acute COVID-19. The CDR3 protein is CASSPELFPSNYGYTF. CDR3 sequence (DNA): TGTGCCAGCAGCCCCGAGTTGTTCCCCTCTAACTATGGCTACACCTTC.